The 6 T cell receptor beta chains presented below share a single source sample, sequenced in a study of T-cell reconstitution after alpha-beta-depleted transplantation in children. TCRbeta library preparation incorporated unique molecular identifiers. Each CDR3 protein gets one entry after TCRdb re-called the PCR reads with MiXCR. This table holds around 530,000 distinct CDR3 sequences, about 33% found once. The source was PBMCs from the stem cell graft donor, collected from the stem cell graft. The receptors derive from a human donor who donated a stem cell graft to a child with aplastic anemia.

The genes are TRBV27 and TRBJ1-2, with D unclear. Germline V CDR1 and CDR2: MNHEY, SMNVEV (reference sequence). V gave up 6 bases and J gave up 3 bases, with 11 bases separating them. The CDR3 is 13 residues long. This CDR3 is CASSFERDYGYTF. CDR3 in DNA: TGTGCCAGCAGCTTCGAGAGAGACTATGGCTACACCTTC.

The chain links TRBV12-3 or TRBV12-4 to TRBJ1-5, with D possibly being TRBD1 (6 bases). There are 15 residues in the CDR3. Trimming left V 0 bases short and J 3 bases short, with 9 bases between. The CDR3 here is CASSLAGGLNQPQHF. CDR3 sequence (DNA): TGTGCCAGCAGTTTAGCTGGGGGCCTCAATCAGCCCCAGCATTTT.

This sequence joins TRBV28 and TRBJ2-7; 12 bases are shared with TRBD2. V lost 5 bases and J lost 5; bases outside the gene matches: 7. The CDR3 is 15 residues long. Per the germline V gene, CDR1 is MDHEN and CDR2 is SYDVKM. The CDR3 DNA reads TGTGCCAGCAGTCCCCGACTAGCGGGAGTAAACGAGCAGTACTTC. Translating gives CASSPRLAGVNEQYF.

The chain has TRBV19 and TRBJ1-1, with D uncertain. Germline assignment: CDR1 LNHDA and CDR2 SQIVND (reference sequence). The CDR3 has 15 amino acids. The V and J ends lost 4 bases and 0 bases respectively, with 12 bases between them. The DNA for the CDR3 is TGTGCCAGTAGTAGGTCCGGCCCCCTGAACACTGAAGCTTTCTTT. Protein sequence: CASSRSGPLNTEAFF.

This clonotype turned up a few times. The rearrangement uses TRBV18 and TRBJ2-5, with D unclear. Germline V gene data show CDR1 as KGHSH and CDR2 as LQKENI. This CDR3 comprises 12 residues. Trimming pared 0 bases from V and 5 bases from J, leaving 4 bases between. The CDR3 coding sequence is TGTGCCAGCTCACCACCGCTCGAGACCCAGTACTTC. It codes for CASSPPLETQYF.

V usage is TRBV9 and J usage is TRBJ1-1; perhaps TRBD1 as D (5 bases). Trimming removed 0 bases at V and 2 bases at J, with 14 bases between. The CDR3 length is 16 residues. CDR1 is SGDLS, CDR2 YYNGEE, per germline. This CDR3 is CASSVGLRTPNTEAFF. In nucleotides, the CDR3 is TGTGCCAGCAGCGTAGGGTTACGGACACCAAACACTGAAGCTTTCTTT.